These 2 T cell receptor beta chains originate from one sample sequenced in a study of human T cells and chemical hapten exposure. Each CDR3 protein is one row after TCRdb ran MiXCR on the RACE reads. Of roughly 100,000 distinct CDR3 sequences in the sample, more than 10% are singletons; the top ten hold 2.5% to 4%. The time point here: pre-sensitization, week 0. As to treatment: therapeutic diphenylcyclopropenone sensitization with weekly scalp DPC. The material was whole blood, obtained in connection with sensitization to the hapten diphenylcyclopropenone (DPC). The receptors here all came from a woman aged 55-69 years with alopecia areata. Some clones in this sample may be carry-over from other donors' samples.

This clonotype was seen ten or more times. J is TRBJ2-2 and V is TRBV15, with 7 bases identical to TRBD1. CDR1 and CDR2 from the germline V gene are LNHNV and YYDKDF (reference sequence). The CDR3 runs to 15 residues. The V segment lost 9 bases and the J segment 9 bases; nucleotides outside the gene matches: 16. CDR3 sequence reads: CATGTLRGLDRELFF. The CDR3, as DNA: TGTGCCACGGGGACGCTGAGGGGGCTCGATCGGGAGCTGTTTTTT.

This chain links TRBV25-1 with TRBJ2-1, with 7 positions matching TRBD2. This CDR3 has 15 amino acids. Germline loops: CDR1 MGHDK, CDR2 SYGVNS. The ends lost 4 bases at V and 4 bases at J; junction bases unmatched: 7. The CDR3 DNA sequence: TGTGCCAGCAGTGCTTTTGACGGGGGGTACAATGAGCAGTTCTTC. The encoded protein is CASSAFDGGYNEQFF.